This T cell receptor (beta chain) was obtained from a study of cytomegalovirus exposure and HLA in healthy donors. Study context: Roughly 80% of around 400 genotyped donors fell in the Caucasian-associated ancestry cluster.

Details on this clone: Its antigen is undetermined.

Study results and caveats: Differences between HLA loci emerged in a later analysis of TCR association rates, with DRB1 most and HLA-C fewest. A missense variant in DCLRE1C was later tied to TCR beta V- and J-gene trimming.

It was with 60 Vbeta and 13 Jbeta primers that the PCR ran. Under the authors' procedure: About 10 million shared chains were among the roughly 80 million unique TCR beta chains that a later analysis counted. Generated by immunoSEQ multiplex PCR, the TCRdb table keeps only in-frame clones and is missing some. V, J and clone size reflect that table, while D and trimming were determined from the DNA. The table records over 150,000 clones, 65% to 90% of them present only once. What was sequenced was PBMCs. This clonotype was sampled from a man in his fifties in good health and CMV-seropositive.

The CDR3 loop is CASTPSSGTGGYNEQFF. The CDR3 DNA sequence: TGTGCCAGCACCCCCTCTTCCGGGACAGGGGGGTACAATGAGCAGTTCTTC. The V call is TRBV28, the J call TRBJ2-1; 11 bases agree with TRBD1. Germline CDR1 MDHEN, CDR2 SYDVKM. CDR3 length: 17 amino acids. V trimming: 7 bases; J trimming: 4 bases; junction bases outside the gene matches: 12.